One and the same sample provided the 5 T cell receptor beta chains below, sequenced in a study of blood T cell repertoires in COVID-19. Assay: immunoSEQ multiplex PCR; the TCRdb copy retains only in-frame clones and omits some. The sample includes approximately 260,000 clones, roughly 88% seen only once; the top ten take approximately 10%. Material for sequencing was peripheral blood. Receptors originate from a woman aged 70-85 years with COVID-19, enrolled during active disease.

The rearrangement joins TRBV11-3 to TRBJ2-7; D gene ambiguous. CDR1 is SGHNT, CDR2 YENEEA, per germline. This CDR3 spans 16 amino acids. The V gene lost 1 base and the J gene lost 2 bases, with 15 bases spanning the gap. CDR3 protein: CASSLVGGQAPYEQYF. DNA for the CDR3: TGTGCCAGCAGCTTAGTGGGTGGGCAGGCTCCCTACGAGCAGTACTTC.

The chain combines TRBV19 with TRBJ2-3; 8 bases fit TRBD2. This CDR3 is 15 amino acids long. V lost 4 bases, J lost 1 base, and 4 bases stayed unmatched. Germline V lookup: CDR1 LNHDA, CDR2 SQIVND (reference sequence). The CDR3 is CASSRAGGRTDTQYF. The CDR3 DNA follows: TGTGCCAGTAGTAGGGCGGGAGGCCGCACAGATACGCAGTATTTT.

V and J are TRBV5-1 and TRBJ1-2; D unresolved. Trimming cost V 1 base and J 6 bases, with 13 bases left between them. The CDR3 has 14 residues. From germline, CDR1 is SGHRS and CDR2 YFSETQ. The CDR3 protein is CASSLSSRGNGYTF. In DNA form, the CDR3 reads TGCGCCAGCAGCTTGTCTTCGAGAGGGAATGGCTACACCTTC.

The rearrangement joins TRBV4-2 to TRBJ1-2; 8 bases are shared with TRBD1. Germline V gene sequence: CDR1 LGHNA, CDR2 YNFKEQ. CDR3 size: 15 residues. V shed 1 base, J shed 7 bases, and the junction held 8 bases outside the gene matches. The CDR3 sequence: CASSQGPGGFFGYTF. The CDR3 coding sequence is TGTGCCAGCAGCCAAGGCCCAGGGGGCTTCTTTGGCTACACCTTC.

The rearrangement joins TRBV28 to TRBJ1-1; tentatively, D is TRBD1 (6 bases). Per the germline V gene, CDR1 is MDHEN and CDR2 is SYDVKM. Trimming shortened V by 5 bases and J by 1 base, and 14 bases separated the two germline ends. The CDR3 runs to 15 residues. The CDR3 reads CASSRSQGWNTEAFF. The DNA for the CDR3 is TGTGCCAGCAGTAGGTCACAGGGCTGGAACACTGAAGCTTTCTTT. Supplemented by reference TRBV28 and TRBJ1-1, the full variable domain reads DVKVTQSSRYLVKRTGEKVFLECVQDMDHENMFWYRQDPGLGLRLIYFSYDVKMKEKGDIPEGYSVSREKKERFSLILESASTNQTSMYLCASSRSQGWNTEAFFGQGTRLTVV.